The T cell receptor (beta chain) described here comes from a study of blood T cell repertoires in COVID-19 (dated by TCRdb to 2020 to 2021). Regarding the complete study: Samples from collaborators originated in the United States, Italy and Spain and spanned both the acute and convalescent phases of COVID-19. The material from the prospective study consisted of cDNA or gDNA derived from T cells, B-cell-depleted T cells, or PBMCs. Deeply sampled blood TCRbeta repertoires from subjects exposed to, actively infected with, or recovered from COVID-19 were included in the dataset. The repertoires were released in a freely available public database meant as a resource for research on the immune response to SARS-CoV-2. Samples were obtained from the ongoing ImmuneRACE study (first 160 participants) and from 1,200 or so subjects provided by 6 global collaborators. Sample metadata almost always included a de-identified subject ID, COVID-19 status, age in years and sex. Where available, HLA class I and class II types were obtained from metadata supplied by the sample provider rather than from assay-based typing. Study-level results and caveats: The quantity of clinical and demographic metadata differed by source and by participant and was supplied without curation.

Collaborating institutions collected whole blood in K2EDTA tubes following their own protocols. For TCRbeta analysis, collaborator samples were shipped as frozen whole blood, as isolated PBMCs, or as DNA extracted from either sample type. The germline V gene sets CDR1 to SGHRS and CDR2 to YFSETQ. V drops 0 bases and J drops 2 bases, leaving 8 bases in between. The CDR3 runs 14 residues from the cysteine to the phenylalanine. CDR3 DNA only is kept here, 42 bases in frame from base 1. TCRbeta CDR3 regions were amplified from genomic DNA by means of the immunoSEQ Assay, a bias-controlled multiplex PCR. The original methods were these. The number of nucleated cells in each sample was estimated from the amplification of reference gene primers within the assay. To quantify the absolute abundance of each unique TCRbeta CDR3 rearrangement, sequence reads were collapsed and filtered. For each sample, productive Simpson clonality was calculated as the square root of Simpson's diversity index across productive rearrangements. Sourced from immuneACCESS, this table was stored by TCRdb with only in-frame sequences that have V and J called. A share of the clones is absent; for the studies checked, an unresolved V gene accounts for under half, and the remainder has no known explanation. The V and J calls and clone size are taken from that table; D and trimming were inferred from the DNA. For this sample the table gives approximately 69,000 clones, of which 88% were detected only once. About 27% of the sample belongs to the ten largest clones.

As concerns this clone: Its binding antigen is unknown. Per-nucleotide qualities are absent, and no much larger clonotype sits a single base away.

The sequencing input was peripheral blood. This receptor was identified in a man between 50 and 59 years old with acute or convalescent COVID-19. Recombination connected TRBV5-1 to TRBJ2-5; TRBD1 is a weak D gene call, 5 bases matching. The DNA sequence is TGCGCCAGCAGCTTGGTAAGGGGTCAAGAGACCCAGTACTTC. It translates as CASSLVRGQETQYF.